Presented here are 3 T cell receptor beta chains from one specimen sequenced in a study of cytomegalovirus exposure and HLA in healthy donors. PCR involved 60 Vbeta and 13 Jbeta primers. Assay used: immunoSEQ multiplex PCR; TCRdb lists only in-frame clones, some missing. Of 150,000 to 200,000 clones detected, roughly 78% appear once; the ten largest clones hold around 6.8%. The sample comprised PBMCs. These receptors were taken from a middle-aged man in good health and CMV-seropositive.

This chain connects TRBV2 to TRBJ2-7, with a tentative D call TRBD2 (6 bases). Germline V CDR1 and CDR2: SNHLY, FYNNEI. This CDR3 has 14 amino acids. Trimming left V 9 bases short and J 6 bases short, with 21 bases between. The CDR3 sequence: CASAVARDFGEQYF. CDR3 nucleotides: TGTGCCAGTGCCGTGGCCCGGGACTTTGGCGAGCAGTACTTC.

The chain combines TRBV7-9 with TRBJ1-4; TRBD1 is a possible D gene (6 bases). This CDR3 has 17 amino acids. Germline V gene sequence: CDR1 SEHNR, CDR2 FQNEAQ (reference sequence). V lost 1 base to trimming and J lost 5 bases, with 17 bases between them. CDR3 region: CASSLGGRDIINEKLFF. The DNA of the CDR3 is TGTGCCAGCAGCTTAGGAGGCCGGGACATCATCAATGAAAAACTGTTTTTT.

This clone was detected only once. The chain uses TRBV2 and TRBJ2-2; 13 bases are a match to TRBD2. The CDR3 consists of 14 residues. The germline V gene has CDR1 SNHLY and CDR2 FYNNEI. V shed 6 bases and J 6 bases; nucleotides not matched to a gene: 1. The CDR3 region has the DNA TGTGCCAGCAGCGGGACTAGCGGGGCCGGGGAGCTGTTTTTT. It translates to CASSGTSGAGELFF.